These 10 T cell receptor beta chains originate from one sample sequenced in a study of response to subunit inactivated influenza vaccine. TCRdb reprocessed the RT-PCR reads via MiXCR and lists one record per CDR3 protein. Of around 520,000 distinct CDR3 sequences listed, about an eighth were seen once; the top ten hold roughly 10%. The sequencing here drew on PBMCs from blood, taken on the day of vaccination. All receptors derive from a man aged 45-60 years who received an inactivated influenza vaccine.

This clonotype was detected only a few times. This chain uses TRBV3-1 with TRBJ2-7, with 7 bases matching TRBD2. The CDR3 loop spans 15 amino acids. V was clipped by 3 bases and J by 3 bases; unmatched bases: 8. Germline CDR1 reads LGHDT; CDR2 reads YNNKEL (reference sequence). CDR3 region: CASSQGPGGFYEQYF. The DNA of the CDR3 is TGTGCCAGCAGCCAGGGACCGGGAGGTTTCTACGAGCAGTACTTC.

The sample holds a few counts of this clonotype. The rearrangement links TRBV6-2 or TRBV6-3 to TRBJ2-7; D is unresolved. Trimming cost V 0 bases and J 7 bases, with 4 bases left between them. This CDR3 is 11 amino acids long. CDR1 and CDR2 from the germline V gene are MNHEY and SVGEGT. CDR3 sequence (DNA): TGTGCCAGCAGTTACTCCTGGGAGCAGTACTTC. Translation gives CASSYSWEQYF.

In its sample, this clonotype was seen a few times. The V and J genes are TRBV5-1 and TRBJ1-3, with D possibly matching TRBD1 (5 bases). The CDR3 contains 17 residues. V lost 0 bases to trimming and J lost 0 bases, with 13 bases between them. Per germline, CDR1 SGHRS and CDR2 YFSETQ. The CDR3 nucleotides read TGCGCCAGCAGCTTGGTTTGGGGACCAAGCTCTGGAAACACCATATATTTT. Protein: CASSLVWGPSSGNTIYF. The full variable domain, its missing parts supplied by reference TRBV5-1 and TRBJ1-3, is KAGVTQTPRYLIKTRGQQVTLSCSPISGHRSVSWYQQTPGQGLQFLFEYFSETQRNKGNFPGRFSGRQFSNSRSEMNVSTLELGDSALYLCASSLVWGPSSGNTIYFGEGSWLTVV.

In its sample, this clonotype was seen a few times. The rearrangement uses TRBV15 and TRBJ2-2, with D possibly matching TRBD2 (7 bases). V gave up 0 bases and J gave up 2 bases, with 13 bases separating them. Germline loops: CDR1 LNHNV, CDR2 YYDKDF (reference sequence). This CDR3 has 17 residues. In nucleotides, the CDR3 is TGTGCCACCAGCAGAGATCTGAGGGGGGGAAACACCGGGGAGCTGTTTTTT. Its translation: CATSRDLRGGNTGELFF.

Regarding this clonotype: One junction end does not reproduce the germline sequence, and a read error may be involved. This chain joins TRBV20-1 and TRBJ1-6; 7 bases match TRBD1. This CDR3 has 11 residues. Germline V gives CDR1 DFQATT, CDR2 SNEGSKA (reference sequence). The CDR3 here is CSAPQGGRKPF. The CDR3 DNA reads TGCAGTGCGCCGCAGGGGGGGAGGAAACCCTTT.

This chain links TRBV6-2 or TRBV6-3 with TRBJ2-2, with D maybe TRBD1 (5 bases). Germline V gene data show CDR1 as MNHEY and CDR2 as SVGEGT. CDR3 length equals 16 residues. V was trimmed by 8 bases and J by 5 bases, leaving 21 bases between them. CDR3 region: CASWGLGQVVTGELFF. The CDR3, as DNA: TGTGCCAGCTGGGGTCTTGGACAAGTAGTAACCGGGGAGCTGTTTTTT.

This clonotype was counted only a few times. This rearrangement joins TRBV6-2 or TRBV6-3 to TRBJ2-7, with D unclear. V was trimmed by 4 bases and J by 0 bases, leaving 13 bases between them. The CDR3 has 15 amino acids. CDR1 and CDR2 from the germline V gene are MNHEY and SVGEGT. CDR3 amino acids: CASSFPDGNSYEQYF. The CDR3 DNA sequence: TGTGCCAGCAGTTTCCCGGACGGTAACTCCTACGAGCAGTACTTC.

The CDR3: CSVLSSSYNEQFF. In DNA form, the CDR3 reads TGCAGTGTTTTGTCGAGCTCCTACAATGAGCAGTTCTTC. The rearrangement links TRBV20-1 to TRBJ2-1; D not certain. The germline gives CDR1 DFQATT, CDR2 SNEGSKA (reference sequence). The CDR3 has 13 amino acids. V shed 7 bases and J shed 0 bases, with 10 bases lying between them.

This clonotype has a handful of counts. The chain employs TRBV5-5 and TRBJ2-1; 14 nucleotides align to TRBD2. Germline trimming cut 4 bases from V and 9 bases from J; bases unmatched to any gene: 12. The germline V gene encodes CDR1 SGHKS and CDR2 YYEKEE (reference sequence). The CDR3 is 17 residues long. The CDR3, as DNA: TGTGCCAGCAGCCCCGATACGGGACTAGCGGGAGAGGGTGAGCAGTTCTTC. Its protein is CASSPDTGLAGEGEQFF. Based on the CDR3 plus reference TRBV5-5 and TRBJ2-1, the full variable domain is DAGVTQSPTHLIKTRGQQVTLRCSPISGHKSVSWYQQVLGQGPQFIFQYYEKEERGRGNFPDRFSARQFPNYSSELNVNALLLGDSALYLCASSPDTGLAGEGEQFFGPGTRLTVL.

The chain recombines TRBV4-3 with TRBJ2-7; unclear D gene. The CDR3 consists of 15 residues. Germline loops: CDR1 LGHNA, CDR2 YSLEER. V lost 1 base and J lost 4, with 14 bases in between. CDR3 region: CASSQGLTAPYEQYF. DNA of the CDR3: TGCGCCAGCAGCCAAGGACTGACTGCTCCATACGAGCAGTACTTC.